This entry lists 30 T cell receptor beta chains sequenced from one sample in a study of human T cells and chemical hapten exposure. This sample's time point: patch test 3, about 24 weeks after DPC sensitization. Treatment specified: therapeutic diphenylcyclopropenone sensitization with weekly scalp DPC. TCRdb redid the calling of the RACE reads with MiXCR, one entry per CDR3 protein. The sample has 120,000 or so distinct CDR3 sequences; about 11% are singletons. Specimen: whole blood, collected in connection with sensitization to the hapten diphenylcyclopropenone (DPC). These receptors were collected from a woman in her fifties or sixties with alopecia areata. Some clones in this sample may be carry-over from other donors' samples.

Many counts were recorded for this clonotype. V is TRBV11-2 and J is TRBJ1-1; no reliable D call. The V gene's germline CDR1 is SGHAT and CDR2 FQNNGV. This CDR3 contains 13 residues. V lost 0 bases to trimming and J lost 2 bases, with 4 bases between them. CDR3 nucleotides: TGTGCCAGCAGCTTAGATTCCAACACTGAAGCTTTCTTT. This gives the protein CASSLDSNTEAFF.

This clonotype was detected only a few times. This chain uses TRBV6-6 with TRBJ1-5; D may be TRBD1 (5 bases). Trimming stripped 6 bases from V and 6 bases from J, with 12 bases between. CDR3 length: 13 amino acids. The germline gives CDR1 MNHNY, CDR2 SVGAGI (reference sequence). The CDR3 loop is CASSKGNAQPQHF. The CDR3, as DNA: TGTGCCAGCAGCAAGGGGAATGCTCAGCCCCAGCATTTT.

Notes on this clonotype: Given the absence of the conserved phenylalanine or tryptophan at the CDR3 end, a read error is likely. Because the CDR3's place on the DNA is in doubt, the DNA is left out and the CDR3 is given as listed by TCRdb. This chain uses TRBV18 with TRBJ2-7; the listed D gene, TRBD1, was not tested against the DNA. The CDR3 totals 10 residues, both ends included. Germline V gives CDR1 KGHSH, CDR2 LQKENI. Here the CDR3 reads CARAGTGSPR.

The sample holds a few counts of this clonotype. The chain carries TRBV6-1 and TRBJ2-3, with D possibly being TRBD1 or TRBD2 (6 bases each). Germline CDR1 MNHNS, CDR2 SASEGT. The CDR3 is 16 residues long. Trimming left V 2 bases short and J 4 bases short, with 16 bases between. CDR3 bases: TGTGCCAGCAGTGAATTAAGGGGGAGGTCCCCAGATACGCAGTATTTT. Amino acids: CASSELRGRSPDTQYF.

The gene calls are TRBV29-1 and TRBJ2-7, with 8 bases that match TRBD2. Trimming cost V 4 bases and J 2 bases; bases outside gene matches: 4. From germline, CDR1 is SQVTM and CDR2 ANQGSEA. The CDR3 runs 13 residues. The CDR3 spells CSVVVAGTYEQYF. The CDR3 bases are TGCAGCGTTGTGGTAGCGGGAACCTACGAGCAGTACTTC.

V and J are TRBV9 and TRBJ1-1; 7 bases agree with TRBD1. After removal of 6 bases from V and 4 bases from J, the junction contained 3 bases not matched to a gene. This CDR3 has 12 residues. Germline V CDR1 and CDR2: SGDLS, YYNGEE. In nucleotides, the CDR3 is TGTGCCAGCAAAGGGGGCTCCACTGAAGCTTTCTTT. This gives the protein CASKGGSTEAFF.

The chain recombines TRBV27 with TRBJ1-6; tentative D call: TRBD1 (5 bases). Germline V lookup: CDR1 MNHEY, CDR2 SMNVEV (reference sequence). Trimming removed 2 bases from V and 8 bases from J, with 37 bases in between. The CDR3 is made up of 23 amino acids. The chain's CDR3 is CASSLGHWGATSRVLRDYSPLHF. Here the CDR3 DNA reads TGTGCCAGCAGTTTAGGTCATTGGGGAGCGACATCCAGGGTCCTTCGCGACTATTCACCCCTCCACTTT.

This clonotype was seen ten or more times. The chain couples TRBV13 to TRBJ2-5, with D perhaps matching TRBD2 (5 bases). V was cut by 9 bases and J by 5 bases, with 19 bases left in between. Germline CDR1 reads PRHDT; CDR2 reads FYEKMQ (reference sequence). The CDR3 sequence is 14 residues long. The CDR3 DNA reads as TGTGCCAGTACCGAGCGGATCTCTGGGGAGACCCAGTACTTC. Amino acid sequence: CASTERISGETQYF.

The chain uses TRBV28 and TRBJ2-3; 8 bases align to TRBD2. CDR3 length: 14 residues. The germline CDR1 and CDR2 sequences are MDHEN and SYDVKM. V was pared by 6 bases and J by 9 bases, with 11 bases of the junction left unmatched. The CDR3 DNA sequence: TGTGCCAGCAGGTCCGGGAGGGCCCCCCCCACGCAGTATTTT. This translates into CASRSGRAPPTQYF.

This chain links TRBV30 with TRBJ2-7, with D perhaps matching TRBD1 (5 bases). The CDR3 spans 14 residues. Germline CDR1 and CDR2: GTSNPN and SVGIG (reference sequence). V lost 1 base and J lost 1, with 11 bases in between. This chain's CDR3 is CAWSGQSWSYEQYF. The CDR3 DNA follows: TGTGCCTGGAGTGGACAGTCATGGTCCTACGAGCAGTACTTC.

This clonotype was counted many times. The V gene is TRBV9, the J gene TRBJ2-1; possibly TRBD1 for D (6 bases). The V end was cut by 4 bases, the J end by 4 bases, with 15 bases between. From germline, CDR1 is SGDLS and CDR2 YYNGEE. The CDR3 runs 15 residues. The CDR3 sequence: CASSQVSGQYNEQFF. As DNA, the CDR3 is TGTGCCAGCAGCCAGGTTTCGGGACAATACAATGAGCAGTTCTTC.

This clonotype was counted many times. The genes are TRBV7-2 and TRBJ1-5; TRBD1 might be the D (6 bases). In germline, CDR1 is SGHTA, CDR2 FQGNSA. V was shortened by 1 base and J by 2 bases, with 9 bases between the two germline ends. The CDR3 runs 15 residues. CDR3 residues: CASSLVRGGNQPQHF. CDR3 coding DNA: TGTGCCAGCAGCTTAGTTAGGGGGGGCAATCAGCCCCAGCATTTT.

In this sample, this clonotype turned up a few times. The rearrangement joins TRBV29-1 to TRBJ2-3; perhaps TRBD1 as D (6 bases). The V end was cut by 2 bases, the J end by 3 bases, with 12 bases between. CDR1 is SQVTM and CDR2 is ANQGSEA in the germline V gene. CDR3 length equals 14 residues. CDR3 loop: CSVELTGSTDTQYF. CDR3 sequence (DNA): TGCAGCGTTGAATTAACAGGGAGTACAGATACGCAGTATTTT.

This clonotype was seen a handful of times. This chain connects TRBV2 to TRBJ2-5; the match to TRBD2 covers 9 bases. This CDR3 has 15 residues. From germline, CDR1 is SNHLY and CDR2 FYNNEI. The junction had 5 bases not matched to a gene; V was cut back by 4 bases and J by 2 bases. The CDR3 here is CASSGPSGKQETQYF. The DNA of the CDR3 is TGTGCCAGCAGTGGACCTAGCGGGAAGCAAGAGACCCAGTACTTC.

The chain uses TRBV20-1 and TRBJ2-7; the D is unclear. V lost 3 bases and J lost 0, with 12 bases in between. Germline-derived CDR1 and CDR2 are DFQATT and SNEGSKA (reference sequence). The CDR3 is made up of 14 amino acids. In DNA, the CDR3 is TGCAGTGCTAGGAATTGGCTGCTCTCCTACGAGCAGTACTTC. This encodes CSARNWLLSYEQYF.

This clonotype was counted only a few times. The chain carries TRBV5-6 and TRBJ1-1; TRBD1 is a possible D gene (6 bases). CDR3 length equals 18 residues. CDR1 SGHDT and CDR2 YYEEEE come from the germline V gene. The V end lost 4 bases, the J end lost 1 base, and 23 bases lay between the germline ends. The CDR3 here is CASSPSDRLNARNTEAFF. CDR3 DNA sequence: TGTGCCAGCAGCCCGAGCGACAGGCTGAACGCAAGGAACACTGAAGCTTTCTTT.

The table lists this clonotype with many counts. The chain combines TRBV2 with TRBJ2-2; tentatively, D is TRBD1 (5 bases). The CDR3 runs 16 residues. Germline assignment: CDR1 SNHLY and CDR2 FYNNEI. V shed 5 bases and J shed 3 bases, with 16 bases lying between them. The chain's CDR3 is CASSPALDRDTGELFF. In nucleotides, the CDR3 is TGTGCCAGCAGTCCCGCCCTAGACAGAGACACCGGGGAGCTGTTTTTT. Full variable domain (rest looked up from reference TRBV2 and TRBJ2-2): EPEVTQTPSHQVTQMGQEVILRCVPISNHLYFYWYRQILGQKVEFLVSFYNNEISEKSEIFDDQFSVERPDGSNFTLKIRSTKLEDSAMYFCASSPALDRDTGELFFGEGSRLTVL.

V is TRBV7-6 and J is TRBJ1-1; TRBD1 agrees at 10 bases. Germline CDR1 SGHVS, CDR2 FNYEAQ. This CDR3 has 14 amino acids. Trimming took 0 bases from V and 8 from J; bases not matched to a gene: 3. CDR3 DNA: TGTGCCAGCAGCTTAGCGGGACAGGGGCACGAAGCTTTCTTT. Translation: CASSLAGQGHEAFF.

The rearrangement uses TRBV7-7 and TRBJ2-5; D is perhaps TRBD2 (5 bases). Trimming shortened V by 0 bases and J by 3 bases, and 8 bases separated the two germline ends. The CDR3 covers 14 residues. CDR1 is SSHAT and CDR2 is FNYEAQ in the germline V gene (reference sequence). DNA for the CDR3: TGTGCCAGCAGCTTAGCAGGACTCGAAGAGACCCAGTACTTC. Residues: CASSLAGLEETQYF.

This clonotype has at least ten counts. This rearrangement joins TRBV29-1 to TRBJ2-5; D ambiguous. This CDR3 is 13 amino acids long. Germline V gene data show CDR1 as SQVTM and CDR2 as ANQGSEA. V shed 7 bases and J shed 4 bases, with 16 bases lying between them. CDR3 amino acids: CSAEPRSAETQYF. The CDR3 DNA is TGCAGCGCCGAACCCCGATCCGCAGAGACCCAGTACTTC.

This clonotype was counted at least ten times. The chain has TRBV5-5 and TRBJ2-7; D uncertain. In germline, CDR1 is SGHKS, CDR2 YYEKEE (reference sequence). The CDR3 runs 13 residues. V shed 0 bases and J shed 6 bases, with 10 bases lying between them. The CDR3 loop reads CASSLDSWSEQYF. The CDR3 bases are TGTGCCAGCAGCTTGGACAGTTGGAGCGAGCAGTACTTC.

The chain is built from TRBV6-5 and TRBJ2-7, with D possibly TRBD1 on 6 matching bases. There are 13 residues in the CDR3. CDR1 MNHEY and CDR2 SVGAGI come from the germline V gene. Trimming left V 4 bases short and J 9 bases short, with 16 bases between. The CDR3 is CASSSTGLLGQYF. CDR3 bases: TGTGCCAGCAGTTCGACAGGTCTCCTTGGGCAGTACTTC.

The chain combines TRBV4-2 with TRBJ1-3, with D uncertain. The CDR3 sequence is 15 residues long. Germline values: CDR1 LGHNA, CDR2 YNFKEQ. V lost 4 bases and J 0 bases, leaving 10 bases between the germline ends. The CDR3 loop is CASSPPSSSGNTIYF. The CDR3 coding sequence is TGTGCCAGCAGCCCTCCCAGCAGCTCTGGAAACACCATATATTTT.

This clonotype was detected only a few times. The chain combines TRBV7-8 with TRBJ1-1; D is undetermined. Germline-derived CDR1 and CDR2 are SGHVS and FQNEAQ. V lost 1 base, J lost 5 bases, and 11 bases lay in between. This CDR3 contains 14 residues. The CDR3 is CASSLEAGNTEAFF. The CDR3 DNA reads TGTGCCAGCAGCTTAGAGGCGGGAAATACTGAAGCTTTCTTT.

This clonotype was counted only a few times. CDR3 protein: CATTRGLGTDTQYF. DNA of the CDR3: TGTGCCACCACCCGGGGATTGGGCACAGATACGCAGTATTTT. The chain has TRBV28 and TRBJ2-3, with D possibly being TRBD2 (5 bases). The CDR3 is 14 residues long. The germline gives CDR1 MDHEN, CDR2 SYDVKM. V was trimmed by 10 bases and J by 1 base, leaving 15 bases between them.

This clonotype was seen only a few times. The CDR3 sequence: CASRVAGLLNQPQHF. The CDR3 bases are TGTGCCAGCAGAGTGGCGGGGCTCCTCAATCAGCCCCAGCATTTT. The gene calls are TRBV27 and TRBJ1-5, with a weak D call TRBD1 (5 bases). The germline gives CDR1 MNHEY, CDR2 SMNVEV (reference sequence). Trimming stripped 6 bases from V and 3 bases from J, with 15 bases between. This CDR3 is built from 15 residues.

The gene calls are TRBV2 and TRBJ2-1, with D possibly matching TRBD1 (6 bases). This CDR3 contains 12 residues. Looked up from germline, CDR1 is SNHLY and CDR2 is FYNNEI. The V and J ends lost 7 bases and 9 bases respectively, with 13 bases between them. The CDR3 bases are TGTGCCAGCACGAACAGGGCGGGTGAGCAGTTCTTC. The encoded protein is CASTNRAGEQFF.

The sample holds a few counts of this clonotype. The genes are TRBV5-1 and TRBJ1-1; the D gene is possibly TRBD1 (6 bases). Between the trimmed V and J ends, which lost 4 bases and 1 base, there was a span of 8 bases. There are 13 residues in the CDR3. CDR1 SGHRS and CDR2 YFSETQ come from the germline V gene. The CDR3 loop reads CASSGGQNTEAFF. CDR3 nucleotides: TGCGCCAGCAGCGGGGGACAGAACACTGAAGCTTTCTTT. Full variable domain (remainder filled in from reference TRBV5-1 and TRBJ1-1): KAGVTQTPRYLIKTRGQQVTLSCSPISGHRSVSWYQQTPGQGLQFLFEYFSETQRNKGNFPGRFSGRQFSNSRSEMNVSTLELGDSALYLCASSGGQNTEAFFGQGTRLTVV.

The chain recombines TRBV20-1 with TRBJ1-5; 9 nucleotides agree with TRBD1. The length of the CDR3 is 19 residues. The V gene's germline CDR1 is DFQATT and CDR2 SNEGSKA (reference sequence). With V trimmed by 6 bases and J by 5 bases, 23 bases remained unmatched. As DNA, the CDR3 is TGCAGTGCCGCCACCCTTAGGTCTGAATTCGGGACAGGGCATCAGCCCCAGCATTTT. The encoded protein is CSAATLRSEFGTGHQPQHF.

The table lists this clonotype with a few counts. J is TRBJ1-1 and V is TRBV29-1; TRBD1 aligns across 9 bases. Germline CDR1 and CDR2: SQVTM and ANQGSEA. V lost 5 bases, J lost 1 base, and 8 bases stayed unmatched. The CDR3 runs 15 residues. CDR3: CSVFPGTGTNTEAFF. The CDR3 DNA is TGCAGCGTTTTTCCCGGGACAGGGACGAACACTGAAGCTTTCTTT.